The clone carrying this T cell receptor beta chain was counted ten times or more. TCRdb reprocessed the 5' RACE reads with MiXCR, giving one entry per CDR3 protein. This sample has tens of thousands of distinct CDR3 sequences, with more than 9% found just once. The sample originates from a study of T cells after yellow fever vaccination. In germline, CDR1 is SGHNT, CDR2 YYREEE (reference sequence). Trimming left V 0 bases short and J 3 bases short, with 10 bases between. The CDR3 sequence is 16 residues long. Findings and limits, study-wide: A large majority of primary-vaccination clones showed up again after the booster (approximately 96% CD4, around 90% CD8). There were almost no vaccine-responding clonotypes detectable in the sorted memory subsets on day 0. A secondary response was less intense yet reached its peak sooner, at day 5 versus 15.

The chain is built from TRBV5-4 and TRBJ2-6; tentative D call: TRBD1 (6 bases). This receptor was taken from a man aged 18-30 years who received the YFV17D yellow fever vaccine. This material consisted of PBMCs, either bulk or a sorted T-cell subset (CD4+, CD8+, memory, or dextramer-sorted; not recorded which), taken less than 16 days after the first yellow fever vaccination. As DNA, the CDR3 is TGTGCCAGCAGCTTGGAGGGGGTTGATGGGGCCAACGTCCTGACTTTC. As protein: CASSLEGVDGANVLTF.